This T cell receptor beta chain was captured in a study of technical replicates of blood from a handful of donors. Produced via immunoSEQ multiplex PCR; TCRdb's table is partial and in-frame only. Counted here are tens of thousands of clones, 92% occurring once; the ten biggest clones make up more than 0.25%. The sequenced sample was T cells isolated from PBMCs. The receptor was derived from a human donor in good health.

CDR3 in DNA: TGTGCCAGTTCTGCCCTGGGAGGCACAGATACGCAGTATTTT. Translating it yields CASSALGGTDTQYF. The chain couples TRBV6-1 to TRBJ2-3; D may be TRBD2 (5 bases). V lost 9 bases and J lost 1, with 14 bases in between. The CDR3 is 14 residues long. Germline assignment: CDR1 MNHNS and CDR2 SASEGT.